One TCR beta chain is described in this entry. V shed 2 bases, J shed 3 bases, and the junction held 0 bases outside the gene matches. The germline gives CDR1 LNHNV, CDR2 YYDKDF (reference sequence). This CDR3 spans 13 amino acids. The entry originates in a study of control samples from healthy donors and cancer patients. Method: immunoSEQ multiplex PCR; TCRdb's copy keeps in-frame clones and lacks some. The table lists around 130,000 clones, more than 80% of them singletons. Sequencing used blood. The TCR originated in a man aged 50 or older in good health. The rearrangement joins TRBV15 to TRBJ1-2; TRBD1 matches at 7 bases. The CDR3: CATSRQGDYGYTF. CDR3 in DNA: TGTGCCACCAGCAGACAGGGGGACTATGGCTACACCTTC.